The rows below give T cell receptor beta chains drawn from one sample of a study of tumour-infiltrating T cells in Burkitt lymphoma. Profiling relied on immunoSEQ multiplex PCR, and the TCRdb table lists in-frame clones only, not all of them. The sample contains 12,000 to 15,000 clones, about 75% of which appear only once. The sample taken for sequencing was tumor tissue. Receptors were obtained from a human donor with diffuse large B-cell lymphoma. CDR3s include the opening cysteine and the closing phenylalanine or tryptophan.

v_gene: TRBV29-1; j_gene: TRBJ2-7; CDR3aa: CSVEGPGQTYEQYF
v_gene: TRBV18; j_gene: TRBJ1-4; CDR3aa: CASSPPFEKLFF
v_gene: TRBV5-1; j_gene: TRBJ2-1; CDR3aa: CASSLDGGRLAGEQFF
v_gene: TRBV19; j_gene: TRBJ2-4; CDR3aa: CASSIDRGAKNIQYF
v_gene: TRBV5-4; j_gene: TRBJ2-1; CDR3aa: CASSFGLAGGSAQFF
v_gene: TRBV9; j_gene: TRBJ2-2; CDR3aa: CASSHGGGKEELFF
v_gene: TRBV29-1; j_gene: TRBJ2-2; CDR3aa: CSVGQSNTGELFF
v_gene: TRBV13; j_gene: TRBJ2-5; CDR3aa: CASSFSGRAGETQYF
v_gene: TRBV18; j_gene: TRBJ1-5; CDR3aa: CASSPGAGGNQPQHF
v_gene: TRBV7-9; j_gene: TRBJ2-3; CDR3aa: CASSPGTGGLDTQYF
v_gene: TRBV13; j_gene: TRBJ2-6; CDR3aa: CASSLEQNSGANVLTF
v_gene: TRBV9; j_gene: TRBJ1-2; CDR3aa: CASSVGQGQIGYTF
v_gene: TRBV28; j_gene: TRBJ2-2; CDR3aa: CATWQGNAGELFF
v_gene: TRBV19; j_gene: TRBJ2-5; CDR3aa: CASSDGGGLAGETQYF
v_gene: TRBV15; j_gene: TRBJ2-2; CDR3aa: CATSRDVRADSFF